These 16 T cell receptor beta chains were sequenced from one sample in a study of blood T cell repertoires in COVID-19. Profiling relied on immunoSEQ multiplex PCR, and the TCRdb table lists in-frame clones only, not all of them. Of a few hundred thousand clones detected, 80% to 90% appear once; the ten largest clones hold approximately 2%. The sequenced sample was peripheral blood. The receptors shown here come from a man aged 30 to 45 with active or convalescent COVID-19.

The chain employs TRBV7-2 and TRBJ1-5; the match to TRBD1 covers 9 bases. Germline CDR1 is SGHTA and CDR2 is FQGNSA. V lost 5 bases to trimming and J lost 8 bases; unmatched junction nucleotides: 16. The CDR3 is 17 amino acids. The CDR3: CASSIRKTGTGMEPQHF. In DNA, the CDR3 is TGTGCCAGCAGCATAAGAAAAACCGGGACAGGGATGGAGCCCCAGCATTTT.

The chain has TRBV23-1 and TRBJ1-5; D gene uncertain. TRBV23-1 is designated an ORF whose function remains uncertain. The V gene lost 1 base and the J gene lost 5 bases, with 12 bases spanning the gap. This CDR3 region has 15 residues. As DNA, the CDR3 is TGCGCCAGCAGTCAATTAGACGGGTGGGATCAGCCCCAGCATTTT. Amino acids: CASSQLDGWDQPQHF.

The CDR3: CASSIAHQPLGAEAFF. The CDR3 DNA reads as TGTGCCAGTAGTATAGCCCATCAACCCTTAGGGGCTGAAGCTTTCTTT. The rearrangement links TRBV19 to TRBJ1-1, with D perhaps matching TRBD1 (5 bases). With 1 base removed from V and 6 bases from J, the gap between germline ends came to 18 bases. This CDR3 spans 16 amino acids. Germline V gives CDR1 LNHDA, CDR2 SQIVND (reference sequence).

CDR3: CSVGELRDTNYGYTF. The CDR3 nucleotides are TGCAGCGTTGGAGAACTCCGGGACACCAACTATGGCTACACCTTC. The chain has TRBV29-1 and TRBJ1-2; possibly TRBD1 for D (6 bases). Germline CDR1 is SQVTM and CDR2 is ANQGSEA. V was clipped by 4 bases and J by 2 bases, with 17 bases between them. CDR3 length: 15 amino acids.

V is TRBV4-3 and J is TRBJ1-1; the match to TRBD1 covers 7 bases. The CDR3 has 14 residues. Per the germline V gene, CDR1 is LGHNA and CDR2 is YSLEER. After removal of 4 bases from V and 2 bases from J, the junction contained 4 bases not matched to a gene. The CDR3 loop is CASSPGQTNTEAFF. CDR3 bases: TGCGCCAGCAGCCCGGGACAGACTAACACTGAAGCTTTCTTT.

V and J are TRBV5-1 and TRBJ2-1, with 10 positions matching TRBD2. Germline CDR1 is SGHRS and CDR2 is YFSETQ. The J segment lost 5 bases and the V segment lost 3 bases, leaving 5 bases of the junction unmatched. The CDR3 length is 15 residues. In DNA form, the CDR3 reads TGCGCCAGCAGCTCGCTAGCGGGGGCCGACAATGAGCAGTTCTTC. Amino acid sequence: CASSSLAGADNEQFF.

Of note for this clone: The junction departs from the called germline gene at one end, perhaps through a read error. The chain combines TRBV4-1 with TRBJ2-3; 15 bases align to TRBD2. CDR1 and CDR2 (germline): MGHRA, YSYEKL. This CDR3 has 20 amino acids. In DNA form, the CDR3 reads TGCGCCCGCAGCCGACCCCTAGGACTAGCGGGGGGGCAGGGCACAGATACGCAGTATTTT. It is translated as CARSRPLGLAGGQGTDTQYF.

Here the CDR3 DNA reads TGTGCCAGCAGCTTAGTCGGCGGGGCAAAAGAGACCCAGTACTTC. Translating gives CASSLVGGAKETQYF. V usage is TRBV11-2 and J usage is TRBJ2-5, with D possibly matching TRBD2 (6 bases). Between the trimmed V and J ends, which lost 1 base and 3 bases, there was a span of 12 bases. The V gene's germline CDR1 is SGHAT and CDR2 FQNNGV. This CDR3 is built from 15 residues.

This chain joins TRBV19 and TRBJ2-7, with D perhaps matching TRBD2 (5 bases). V was trimmed by 2 bases and J by 0 bases, leaving 8 bases between them. CDR1 is LNHDA and CDR2 is SQIVND in the germline V gene (reference sequence). The CDR3 is made up of 14 amino acids. The CDR3 here is CASSIRDDSYEQYF. The CDR3 nucleotides are TGTGCCAGTAGTATACGGGATGACTCCTACGAGCAGTACTTC.

The chain recombines TRBV5-4 with TRBJ2-2, with a possible D match to TRBD1 (5 bases). Germline V CDR1 and CDR2: SGHNT, YYREEE (reference sequence). The CDR3 extends over 15 amino acids. V was shortened by 2 bases and J by 1 base, with 9 bases between the two germline ends. In DNA, the CDR3 is TGTGCCAGCAGCTTCCTGACAGAGAACACCGGGGAGCTGTTTTTT. Protein sequence: CASSFLTENTGELFF. The entire variable domain, with the rest obtained from reference TRBV5-4 and TRBJ2-2, is as follows: ETGVTQSPTHLIKTRGQQVTLRCSSQSGHNTVSWYQQALGQGPQFIFQYYREEENGRGNFPPRFSGLQFPNYSSELNVNALELDDSALYLCASSFLTENTGELFFGEGSRLTVL.

The chain combines TRBV4-3 with TRBJ2-5; 16 nucleotides line up with TRBD2. The germline V gene has CDR1 LGHNA and CDR2 YSLEER. CDR3 length equals 19 residues. The trim removed 1 base at V and 3 bases at J, leaving 8 bases unmatched. CDR3 sequence reads: CASSQVPPGLAGGKETQYF. The CDR3 nucleotides are TGCGCCAGCAGCCAAGTACCCCCGGGACTAGCGGGGGGGAAAGAGACCCAGTACTTC.

This rearrangement joins TRBV15 to TRBJ1-5; a possible D gene is TRBD1 (6 bases). The CDR3 runs to 14 residues. Trimming shortened V by 1 base and J by 6 bases, and 10 bases separated the two germline ends. Germline CDR1 is LNHNV and CDR2 is YYDKDF (reference sequence). CDR3 sequence (DNA): TGTGCCACCAGCAGAGGGGCAGGGGCTCAGCCCCAGCATTTT. Its protein is CATSRGAGAQPQHF.

This clone has only one observation. V gene TRBV19 combines with J gene TRBJ1-1, with 10 bases aligning to TRBD1. In germline, CDR1 is LNHDA, CDR2 SQIVND (reference sequence). J was trimmed by 0 bases and V by 4 bases; bases with no gene match: 5. This CDR3 region has 16 residues. For the CDR3, the DNA is TGTGCCAGTAGTACAAGGACAGGGGGAGTGAACACTGAAGCTTTCTTT. Translation: CASSTRTGGVNTEAFF.

The V and J genes are TRBV19 and TRBJ2-1, with 9 nucleotides matching TRBD2. V gave up 3 bases and J gave up 7 bases; unmatched junction bases: 10. From germline, CDR1 is LNHDA and CDR2 SQIVND (reference sequence). The CDR3 has 16 amino acids. The CDR3 reads CASSISVAGVLNEQFF. CDR3 DNA: TGTGCCAGTAGTATTTCGGTAGCGGGGGTCCTGAATGAGCAGTTCTTC.

The V gene is TRBV5-5, the J gene TRBJ1-1, with D unclear. With 2 bases removed from V and 2 bases from J, the gap between germline ends came to 7 bases. CDR3 size: 13 residues. Germline CDR1 and CDR2: SGHKS and YYEKEE (reference sequence). Here the CDR3 DNA reads TGTGCCAGCAGCTTCCCCCCTAACACTGAAGCTTTCTTT. Encoded protein: CASSFPPNTEAFF.

This chain connects TRBV19 to TRBJ1-5, with 9 nucleotides matching TRBD1. The germline V gene encodes CDR1 LNHDA and CDR2 SQIVND (reference sequence). The length of the CDR3 is 15 residues. V was pared by 4 bases and J by 6 bases, with 7 bases of the junction left unmatched. The CDR3 loop is CASSTTGGAGQPQHF. CDR3 nucleotides: TGTGCCAGTAGTACCACAGGGGGCGCAGGTCAGCCCCAGCATTTT.